What follows describes a single TCR beta chain. Some clones are missing from TCRdb's copy, which holds only in-frame ones; the method was immunoSEQ multiplex PCR. Of some 76,000 clones in the sample, about 93% are singletons; the top ten hold more than 1.5%. This sample stems from a study of brain T cells in children with intractable seizures. Looked up from germline, CDR1 is SEHNR and CDR2 is FQNEAQ (reference sequence). CDR3 size: 13 residues. V dropped 5 bases and J dropped 12; count of bases not matched to a gene: 7. The sequenced cases were selected for having the highest brain T cell transcript signatures. At least one anti-epileptic drug was given before surgery.

The source material was peripheral blood, sampled at surgery. This TCR was sampled from a boy under two years old with tuberous sclerosis and intractable seizures. The rearrangement uses TRBV7-9 and TRBJ1-6; 7 bases align to TRBD1. Written as DNA, the CDR3 is TGTGCCAGCAGCCCACAGGGGTATGGACCCCTCCACTTT. This translates into CASSPQGYGPLHF.